The T cell receptor (beta chain) under discussion was sequenced for a study of OX40 agonist ivuxolimab in advanced cancers. Turning to the study itself: From roughly 23 to 90 years was the age range, with a mean of about 56 years, and roughly 83% were male. Points from the study as a whole: Relatively little clonal expansion, among the lowest observed, appeared in partial responders at 0.1-3.0 mg/kg.

The ends were cut back, 2 bases at V and 4 bases at J, with 17 bases in the middle. The germline gives CDR1 SGDLS, CDR2 YYNGEE. This CDR3 comprises 16 residues. In the case of this clone: Its matching antigen is unknown.

Method: immunoSEQ multiplex PCR; TCRdb's copy keeps in-frame clones and lacks some. The sample has 25,000 to 30,000 clones; 70% to 90% are singletons. The chain carries TRBV9 and TRBJ2-3; perhaps TRBD2 as D (6 bases). The clonotype comes from an adult with an advanced solid tumor such as melanoma, head and neck, liver or kidney cancer. Sequencing used CD4+ or CD8+ T cells sorted from blood, obtained in a trial of the OX40 agonist ivuxolimab. The CDR3 DNA reads TGTGCCAGCAGCGTGGGCGGGATCCGGACCGCAGATACGCAGTATTTT. Amino acids: CASSVGGIRTADTQYF. Full variable domain (rest looked up from reference TRBV9 and TRBJ2-3): DSGVTQTPKHLITATGQRVTLRCSPRSGDLSVYWYQQSLDQGLQFLIQYYNGEERAKGNILERFSAQQFPDLHSELNLSSLELGDSALYFCASSVGGIRTADTQYFGPGTRLTVL.